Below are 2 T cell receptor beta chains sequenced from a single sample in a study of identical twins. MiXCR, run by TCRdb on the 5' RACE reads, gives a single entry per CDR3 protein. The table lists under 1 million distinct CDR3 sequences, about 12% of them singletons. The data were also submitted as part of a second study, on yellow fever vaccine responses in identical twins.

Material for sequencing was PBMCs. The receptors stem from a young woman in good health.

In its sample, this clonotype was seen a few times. As DNA, the CDR3 is TGTGCCAGCAGTTACAGCGCCTACGAGCAGTACTTC. This encodes CASSYSAYEQYF. The V call is TRBV6-2 or TRBV6-3, the J call TRBJ2-7; D unclear. The germline CDR1 and CDR2 sequences are MNHEY and SVGEGT. V was trimmed by 2 bases and J by 2 bases, leaving 4 bases between them. The CDR3 runs 12 residues.

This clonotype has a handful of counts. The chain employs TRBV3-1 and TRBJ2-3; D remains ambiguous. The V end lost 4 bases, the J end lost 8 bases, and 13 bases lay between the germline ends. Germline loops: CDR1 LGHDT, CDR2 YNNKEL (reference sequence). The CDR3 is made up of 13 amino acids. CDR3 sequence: CASSPPTSSTQYF. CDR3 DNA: TGTGCCAGCAGCCCACCGACCTCAAGTACGCAGTATTTT.